Below are 21 T cell receptor beta chains sequenced from a single sample in a study of circulating CD8 cells and anti-PD-1 response in melanoma. Live CD3+CD8+TCRalphabeta+ cells were sorted into four subsets by PD-1 and/or TIGIT. The QIAseq Immune Repertoire TCR panel built the libraries from approximately 15 ng of total RNA. TCRdb analysed the reads with MiXCR anew, one entry per CDR3 protein. Among approximately 320 distinct CDR3 sequences listed, around 4.4% were seen once. Sequences were derived from CD8+ T cells from PBMCs, sampled at baseline or after one month of anti-PD-1 therapy (not recorded which). All receptors come from a human donor with melanoma.

Relative to its sample, this clonotype is large. The V and J genes are TRBV24-1 and TRBJ2-2; 7 bases are shared with TRBD1. Trimming cost V 5 bases and J 1 base; bases outside gene matches: 9. Germline V lookup: CDR1 KGHDR, CDR2 SFDVKD. The CDR3 spans 17 residues. CDR3 nucleotides: TGTGCCACCAGTGGCCAAGGGAGACAGGGGAACACCGGGGAGCTGTTTTTT. It encodes CATSGQGRQGNTGELFF.

CDR3 DNA sequence: TGTGCCAGCGCAGACACTACGCCTGACAATGAGCAGTTCTTC. Translated, it gives CASADTTPDNEQFF. V usage is TRBV27 and J usage is TRBJ2-1; D remains ambiguous. The CDR3 has 14 amino acids. V gave up 8 bases and J gave up 5 bases, with 16 bases separating them. Germline values: CDR1 MNHEY, CDR2 SMNVEV (reference sequence).

Judged by abundance, this clonotype is large (0.1 to 1%). The rearrangement links TRBV28 to TRBJ2-6; D unclear. The V end was cut by 1 base, the J end by 3 bases, with 7 bases between. The germline V gene encodes CDR1 MDHEN and CDR2 SYDVKM. This CDR3 comprises 15 residues. CDR3 DNA: TGTGCCAGCAGTTTATCCCTCTTTGGGGCCAACGTCCTGACTTTC. Translated, it gives CASSLSLFGANVLTF.

In this sample, this clonotype turned up a few times. A much larger clonotype is one base distant, so this may be a read error. The rearrangement joins TRBV24-1 to TRBJ1-6, with D possibly TRBD1 on 6 matching bases. Germline assignment: CDR1 KGHDR and CDR2 SFDVKD. CDR3 length equals 20 residues. V was cut by 8 bases and J by 9 bases, with 34 bases left in between. This CDR3 is CATTVPDRQGSLYFGSPLHF. The CDR3 DNA is TGTGCCACCACCGTCCCCGACCGGCAGGGGAGTTTATATTTCGGTTCACCCCTCCACTTT.

Within the sample, this clonotype is large (0.1 to 1%). V usage is TRBV19 and J usage is TRBJ2-5; D tentatively reads TRBD1 or TRBD2 (5 bases each). Germline-derived CDR1 and CDR2 are LNHDA and SQIVND (reference sequence). The CDR3 loop spans 15 amino acids. V lost 0 bases, J lost 0 bases, and 8 bases lay in between. CDR3 bases: TGTGCCAGTAGTATAGAGGGACGGTACCAAGAGACCCAGTACTTC. It specifies CASSIEGRYQETQYF.

This clonotype is large by share. The chain carries TRBV12-5 and TRBJ2-1; 10 bases are a match to TRBD2. CDR3 length equals 16 residues. V shed 6 bases and J 4 bases; nucleotides not matched to a gene: 9. CDR1 LGHNT and CDR2 FRNRAP come from the germline V gene. CDR3 region: CASGPEGLARYNEQFF. The CDR3 coding sequence is TGTGCTAGTGGGCCAGAGGGACTAGCGCGGTACAATGAGCAGTTCTTC.

Within the sample, this clonotype is large. The chain links TRBV24-1 to TRBJ2-2; D ambiguous. The ends were cut back, 5 bases at V and 7 bases at J, with 13 bases in the middle. Germline CDR1 KGHDR, CDR2 SFDVKD. The CDR3 has 14 residues. The DNA of the CDR3 is TGTGCCACCAGTGCCCCGCCCCCCAACGGGGAGCTGTTTTTT. It translates to CATSAPPPNGELFF.

This clonotype is medium-sized (0.01 to 0.1%). This chain links TRBV6-4 with TRBJ2-2; D may be TRBD2 (6 bases). Germline CDR1 and CDR2: MRHNA and SNTAGT. The CDR3 is 15 amino acids. The V gene lost 4 bases and the J gene lost 3 bases, with 12 bases spanning the gap. The CDR3 spells CASSGSGEDTGELFF. CDR3 DNA sequence: TGTGCCAGCAGTGGCTCTGGGGAGGACACCGGGGAGCTGTTTTTT.

This clonotype is medium-sized within its sample. The chain joins TRBV2 to TRBJ2-6; D is possibly TRBD2 (5 bases). V was cut by 6 bases and J by 2 bases, with 20 bases left in between. The CDR3 contains 18 residues. Germline V lookup: CDR1 SNHLY, CDR2 FYNNEI. Written as DNA, the CDR3 is TGTGCCAGCAGGCCCACCATCGCTCGGGGTACTGGGGCCAACGTCCTGACTTTC. It is translated as CASRPTIARGTGANVLTF.

This clonotype is labeled large. The rearrangement uses TRBV18 and TRBJ2-7; TRBD2 matches 9 bases. The V and J ends lost 3 bases and 4 bases, in that order; junction bases with no gene match: 16. The CDR3 loop spans 18 amino acids. Germline V gene data show CDR1 as KGHSH and CDR2 as LQKENI. The CDR3 region has the DNA TGTGCCAGCTCACCGGTGAAGAGCGGGGGGCCCTTGGGGTACGAGCAGTACTTC. The encoded protein is CASSPVKSGGPLGYEQYF.

Within the sample, this clonotype is large. This chain links TRBV19 with TRBJ1-5; D may be TRBD1 (5 bases). The V and J ends lost 7 bases and 1 base respectively, with 14 bases between them. Germline loops: CDR1 LNHDA, CDR2 SQIVND (reference sequence). This CDR3 is 15 amino acids long. The CDR3 sequence: CASNADRTSNQPQHF. For the CDR3, the DNA is TGTGCCAGTAACGCCGACAGAACCAGCAATCAGCCCCAGCATTTT.

This clonotype was observed once. The J gene is TRBJ2-3, the V gene TRBV7-2; 11 nucleotides agree with TRBD2. The CDR3 extends over 16 amino acids. V shed 8 bases, J shed 7 bases, and the junction held 14 bases outside the gene matches. Germline V CDR1 and CDR2: SGHTA, FQGNSA. The CDR3 sequence is CASSRGSGRAGYTQYF. CDR3 coding DNA: TGTGCCAGCTCGAGGGGTAGCGGGAGGGCCGGGTATACGCAGTATTTT.

This clonotype appeared a few times. The CDR3 spells CASSLGSGGLEGYTF. DNA of the CDR3: TGTGCCAGCAGTTTAGGATCTGGAGGGTTGGAGGGCTACACCTTC. The chain employs TRBV28 and TRBJ1-2; D gene ambiguous. CDR3 length equals 15 residues. Germline values: CDR1 MDHEN, CDR2 SYDVKM. V gave up 2 bases and J gave up 8 bases, with 18 bases separating them.

This clonotype counts as large. The gene calls are TRBV24-1 and TRBJ2-3, with TRBD2 identical over 7 bases. This CDR3 region has 13 residues. J lost 11 bases, V lost 5 bases, and 9 bases had no gene match. In germline, CDR1 is KGHDR, CDR2 SFDVKD. CDR3 nucleotide sequence: TGTGCCACCAGTGCCCGATGGGGGAGGGAGCAGTATTTT. Its translation is CATSARWGREQYF.

As to this clonotype: This is likely a read error, given that the CDR3 carries no conserved phenylalanine or tryptophan at its end. The DNA is omitted, as the CDR3 cannot be located on it reliably, and the CDR3 follows TCRdb's listing. This chain links TRBV19 with TRBJ2-5. Both ends counted, the CDR3 spans 11 residues. CDR1 LNHDA and CDR2 SQIVND come from the germline V gene (reference sequence). CDR3 residues: CASSAQETLYL.

Judged by abundance, this clonotype is large (0.1 to 1%). CDR3 loop: CAWKGTGGYNEQFF. The CDR3 bases are TGTGCCTGGAAGGGCACGGGGGGGTACAATGAGCAGTTCTTC. This chain uses TRBV30 with TRBJ2-1; 8 bases agree with TRBD2. The CDR3 sequence is 14 residues long. Germline CDR1 GTSNPN, CDR2 SVGIG (reference sequence). V was pared by 4 bases and J by 4 bases, with 6 bases of the junction left unmatched.

Within the sample, this clonotype is large. The chain employs TRBV5-8 and TRBJ2-1; 9 bases are a match to TRBD1. The CDR3 spans 15 residues. Trimming cost V 0 bases and J 6 bases; bases outside gene matches: 4. Germline assignment: CDR1 SGHTS and CDR2 YDEGEE. In nucleotides, the CDR3 is TGTGCCAGCAGCTTGGGCGGACAGGGGAGCAATGAGCAGTTCTTC. Encoded protein: CASSLGGQGSNEQFF. Combining the CDR3 with reference TRBV5-8 and TRBJ2-1 gives the whole variable domain EAGVTQSPTHLIKTRGQQATLRCSPISGHTSVYWYQQALGLGLQFLLWYDEGEERNRGNFPPRFSGRQFPNYSSELNVNALELEDSALYLCASSLGGQGSNEQFFGPGTRLTVL.

This clonotype is classed as medium-sized. A read error may explain this, as a much larger clone is one base away. The genes are TRBV20-1 and TRBJ2-7; D is undetermined. V lost 1 base, J lost 2 bases, and 12 bases lay in between. Germline V CDR1 and CDR2: DFQATT, SNEGSKA (reference sequence). This CDR3 has 14 amino acids. CDR3 region: CSARALAGAYEQYF. The CDR3 region has the DNA TGCAGTGCTAGAGCCTTGGCAGGAGCCTACGAGCAGTACTTC.

This clonotype counts as large. The chain employs TRBV19 and TRBJ1-6, with D hard to call. The length of the CDR3 is 13 residues. CDR1 and CDR2 from the germline V gene are LNHDA and SQIVND (reference sequence). Trimming removed 3 bases from V and 5 bases from J, with 5 bases in between. CDR3 protein: CASSIDDNSPLHF. Here the CDR3 DNA reads TGTGCCAGTAGTATTGATGATAATTCACCCCTCCACTTT.

Within the sample, this clonotype is large. The chain uses TRBV28 and TRBJ2-2; no definite D call. Germline CDR1 MDHEN, CDR2 SYDVKM. Deletions cut 6 bases from V and 3 bases from J, with 11 bases between. The CDR3 loop spans 14 amino acids. The CDR3 here is CASSPPLDTGELFF. CDR3 sequence (DNA): TGTGCCAGCAGCCCCCCTTTGGACACCGGGGAGCTGTTTTTT.

By sample fraction, this clonotype is large. The rearrangement links TRBV4-1 to TRBJ2-6; D not resolved. Trimming removed 4 bases from V and 0 bases from J, with 7 bases in between. CDR3 size: 15 residues. CDR1 MGHRA and CDR2 YSYEKL come from the germline V gene. The CDR3 sequence: CASSPHSSGANVLTF. The DNA of the CDR3 is TGCGCCAGCAGCCCTCACAGCTCTGGGGCCAACGTCCTGACTTTC.